These T cell receptor beta chains were read from a single sample in a study of Tregs in tolerant kidney transplant recipients. The repertoire was sequenced with immunoSEQ multiplex PCR; TCRdb's copy has only in-frame clones and lacks some. The sample comprises 81,000 or so clones, roughly nine tenths of which are singletons, and around 1.6% rests with the top ten. Sequencing used CD4+ T cells from blood (PBMCs), obtained 24 months after the transplant. The origin of the receptors is a human patient who received a combined kidney and bone marrow transplant. Some T cells may arise from the graft donor. Each CDR3 is given with its conserved first and last residue. D genes are given only for firm matches. For some rows the clone size is stated as once, few or many, or as a class when expanded; others skip it.

CDR3aa,CDR3nt,j_gene,d_gene,abundance,v_gene
CASSLTGTGGYEQYF,TGTGCCAGCAGCTTAACCGGGACAGGGGGCTACGAGCAGTACTTC,TRBJ2-7,TRBD1,.,TRBV7-2
CASSTQFKAYEQYF,TGTGCCAGTAGTACCCAGTTCAAAGCCTACGAGCAGTACTTC,TRBJ2-7,.,.,TRBV19
CASSLGTGNYGYTF,TGTGCCAGCAGCTTAGGGACAGGGAACTATGGCTACACCTTC,TRBJ1-2,TRBD1,.,TRBV7-2
CAISPDRGTDTQYF,TGTGCCATCAGTCCGGACAGGGGCACAGATACGCAGTATTTT,TRBJ2-3,TRBD1,.,TRBV10-3
CASSRRAENNYGYTF,TGCGCCAGCAGCCGGAGGGCAGAAAATAACTATGGCTACACCTTC,TRBJ1-2,.,once,TRBV4-1
CASSLGAGADYEQYF,TGTGCCAGCAGCTTAGGAGCGGGGGCAGACTACGAGCAGTACTTC,TRBJ2-7,TRBD2,.,TRBV7-2
CASRGWVGGPATGELFF,TGTGCCAGCAGAGGTTGGGTGGGAGGGCCCGCCACCGGGGAGCTGTTTTTT,TRBJ2-2,TRBD2,.,TRBV11-1
CASSSPHRGQDTGELFF,TGTGCCAGCAGTTCGCCGCACAGGGGGCAGGACACCGGGGAGCTGTTTTTT,TRBJ2-2,TRBD1,.,TRBV27
CASSSNRGAYNEQFF,TGTGCCAGCAGTTCGAACAGGGGGGCCTACAATGAGCAGTTCTTC,TRBJ2-1,TRBD1,.,TRBV27
CASSSGTPNEQYF,TGTGCCAGCAGCTCCGGGACACCGAACGAGCAGTACTTC,TRBJ2-7,.,.,TRBV7-6
CASSLGGVDTQYF,TGTGCCAGCAGCCTGGGGGGGGTAGATACGCAGTATTTT,TRBJ2-3,TRBD2,.,TRBV14
CASSLGRDSPLHF,TGTGCCAGCAGCTTAGGCAGGGATTCACCCCTCCACTTT,TRBJ1-6,.,.,TRBV7-9
CASSLGTDYGYTF,TGTGCCAGTAGTCTCGGGACAGACTATGGCTACACCTTC,TRBJ1-2,TRBD1,few,TRBV19
CASSLSQGAGQPQHF,TGTGCCAGCAGCTTGTCACAGGGGGCCGGACAGCCCCAGCATTTT,TRBJ1-5,TRBD1,.,TRBV5-6
CASRDRGRTDTQYF,TGTGCCAGCAGAGACAGGGGACGGACAGATACGCAGTATTTT,TRBJ2-3,TRBD1,.,TRBV7-2
CASRHQGRSTEAFF,TGTGCCAGCAGACACCAGGGAAGGAGCACTGAAGCTTTCTTT,TRBJ1-1,.,.,TRBV11-2
CASSVGDRGTNEKLFF,TGTGCCAGCAGCGTAGGGGACAGGGGTACCAATGAAAAACTGTTTTTT,TRBJ1-4,TRBD1,.,TRBV9
CASTLSPANYGYTF,TGTGCCAGCACCCTTTCCCCGGCTAACTATGGCTACACCTTC,TRBJ1-2,.,.,TRBV6-1
CASSLGQSSYEQYF,TGTGCCAGCAGCTTGGGACAGTCCTCCTACGAGCAGTACTTC,TRBJ2-7,.,.,TRBV5-5
CAISDPSGDNMNTEAFF,TGTGCCATCAGTGACCCTTCAGGGGATAATATGAACACTGAAGCTTTCTTT,TRBJ1-1,.,.,TRBV10-3
CASSKEPTSDTQYF,TGTGCCAGCAGCAAAGAGCCTACTAGCGATACGCAGTATTTT,TRBJ2-3,.,.,TRBV7-2
CASSSIYRDSNTEAFF,TGTGCCAGCAGCTCCATATACCGGGACAGCAACACTGAAGCTTTCTTT,TRBJ1-1,TRBD1,.,TRBV7-6
CASSLAAGVGEQYF,TGCGCCAGCAGCTTGGCCGCAGGGGTGGGCGAGCAGTACTTC,TRBJ2-7,.,.,TRBV5-1
CAWSVFVADSGNTIYF,TGTGCCTGGAGTGTATTTGTGGCAGACTCTGGAAACACCATATATTTT,TRBJ1-3,.,.,TRBV30
CAISPRTGGLYEQYF,TGTGCCATCAGCCCCCGGACAGGGGGACTCTACGAGCAGTACTTC,TRBJ2-7,TRBD1,.,TRBV10-3
CASSLEGANGANVLTF,TGTGCCAGCAGTTTGGAGGGGGCGAACGGGGCCAACGTCCTGACTTTC,TRBJ2-6,.,once,TRBV28
CASTGGTFTDTQYF,TGTGCCAGTACGGGCGGGACGTTCACAGATACGCAGTATTTT,TRBJ2-3,.,once,TRBV19
CASSPRTEYSYEQYF,TGTGCCAGCAGCCCACGGACAGAGTACTCCTACGAGCAGTACTTC,TRBJ2-7,.,.,TRBV7-9
CASSQRTGAPNTEAFF,TGCGCCAGCAGCCAACGGACAGGGGCCCCGAACACTGAAGCTTTCTTT,TRBJ1-1,TRBD1,.,TRBV4-1
CASSLITTSVSYEQYF,TGCGCCAGCAGCTTGATCACGACTAGCGTGTCCTACGAGCAGTACTTC,TRBJ2-7,TRBD2,.,TRBV5-1
CASSLRLVRNEQFF,TGTGCCAGCAGCTTAAGGCTGGTGAGGAATGAGCAGTTCTTC,TRBJ2-1,.,.,TRBV5-4
CASSLIRGTGDYEQYF,TGTGCCAGCAGCTTAATCCGGGGGACAGGGGACTACGAGCAGTACTTC,TRBJ2-7,TRBD1,.,TRBV7-9
CASGWDRGNTEAFF,TGTGCCAGCGGATGGGACAGGGGAAACACTGAAGCTTTCTTT,TRBJ1-1,TRBD1,few,TRBV2
CASRRRTVGETQYF,TGTGCCAGCAGGCGTCGGACAGTTGGAGAGACCCAGTACTTC,TRBJ2-5,.,.,TRBV7-2
CASSLVAGTFIYEQFF,TGTGCCAGCAGCTTAGTTGCCGGGACATTTATATATGAGCAGTTCTTC,TRBJ2-1,.,.,TRBV7-9
CASSLGTSGWRGTGELFF,TGTGCCAGCAGCCTCGGGACTAGCGGGTGGCGAGGGACCGGGGAGCTGTTTTTT,TRBJ2-2,TRBD2,once,TRBV7-9
CASSLGVNTEAFF,TGTGCCAGCAGCTTAGGAGTGAACACTGAAGCTTTCTTT,TRBJ1-1,.,.,TRBV11-1
CASSPYLGQGPNYGYTF,TGTGCCAGCAGCCCCTACCTCGGACAGGGCCCTAACTATGGCTACACCTTC,TRBJ1-2,TRBD1,.,TRBV11-3
CASSYELGQTYEQYF,TGTGCCAGCAGCTATGAACTTGGACAGACCTACGAGCAGTACTTC,TRBJ2-7,.,.,TRBV6-5
CASSIEWRGYTF,TGTGCCAGTAGTATCGAGTGGCGGGGCTACACCTTC,TRBJ1-2,.,.,TRBV19
CASSPGSKAQHF,TGTGCCAGTTCGCCCGGGAGTAAGGCCCAGCATTTT,TRBJ1-5,.,few,TRBV19
CASSLLGTVNEKLFF,TGTGCCAGCAGTTTATTGGGGACAGTGAATGAAAAACTGTTTTTT,TRBJ1-4,TRBD1,.,TRBV27
CASSFQTGGAYEQYF,TGTGCCAGCAGCTTCCAGACAGGGGGAGCCTACGAGCAGTACTTC,TRBJ2-7,TRBD1,once,TRBV7-2
CASSLDPSGGERGTQYF,TGTGCCAGCAGCTTGGACCCCAGCGGGGGGGAGAGGGGCACGCAGTATTTT,TRBJ2-3,TRBD2,.,TRBV11-2
CASSLSGSGNTIYF,TGCGCCAGCAGCTTGAGCGGGTCTGGAAACACCATATATTTT,TRBJ1-3,.,.,TRBV5-1
CSVVGGRYGGELFF,TGCAGCGTTGTGGGAGGGAGGTACGGCGGGGAGCTGTTTTTT,TRBJ2-2,TRBD2,.,TRBV29-1
CASSSSWTPNTEAFF,TGTGCCAGCAGCTCTTCTTGGACACCGAACACTGAAGCTTTCTTT,TRBJ1-1,.,.,TRBV11-3
CASSLMLAGDTGELFF,TGTGCCAGCAGCTTGATGCTAGCGGGGGACACCGGGGAGCTGTTTTTT,TRBJ2-2,TRBD2,.,TRBV5-4
CASSPSWRPRGDTQYF,TGTGCCAGCAGTCCGAGCTGGAGGCCCCGGGGAGATACGCAGTATTTT,TRBJ2-3,.,few,TRBV5-6
CAIRGEAVGATGELFF,TGTGCCATCAGGGGGGAGGCGGTCGGGGCCACCGGGGAGCTGTTTTTT,TRBJ2-2,.,once,TRBV10-3
CASNNGTAAKNIQYF,TGTGCCAGTAACAACGGGACTGCAGCCAAAAACATTCAGTACTTC,TRBJ2-4,.,.,TRBV19
CASSPRTGESSPLHF,TGTGCCAGCTCACCTAGGACAGGGGAGAGTTCACCCCTCCACTTT,TRBJ1-6,TRBD1,.,TRBV18
CASRLAGETQYF,TGCGCCAGCAGACTAGCGGGAGAGACCCAGTACTTC,TRBJ2-5,TRBD2,once,TRBV5-1
CAWSAGSTYGYTF,TGTGCCTGGAGTGCCGGGTCTACCTATGGCTACACCTTC,TRBJ1-2,.,.,TRBV30
CASSQVGGGHHEQYF,TGCGCCAGCAGCCAAGTGGGAGGGGGTCATCACGAGCAGTACTTC,TRBJ2-7,.,few,TRBV4-1
CASSRNTEAFF,TGTGCCAGCAGCCGGAACACTGAAGCTTTCTTT,TRBJ1-1,.,.,TRBV7-9
CSVERYAGMNTEAFF,TGCAGCGTTGAAAGATATGCGGGGATGAACACTGAAGCTTTCTTT,TRBJ1-1,.,.,TRBV29-1
CSVKLAGRTGELFF,TGCAGCGTTAAACTAGCGGGGAGGACCGGGGAGCTGTTTTTT,TRBJ2-2,TRBD2,.,TRBV29-1